This T cell receptor beta chain is drawn from a study of kidney transplant recipient with SARS-CoV-2 infection (dated by TCRdb to about 2021). Per the germline V gene, SGHTA is the CDR1 and FQGNSA is the CDR2. V and J are truncated by 2 bases and 11 bases respectively, leaving an intervening sequence of 13 bases. The CDR3 runs 13 residues from the cysteine to the phenylalanine. CDR3 DNA only is kept here, 39 bases in frame from base 1. This clonotype was counted ten times or more. No antigen is known for it. It has no much larger one-base neighbor in the sample; base qualities were not kept. The time point label, read with the paper, signifies: pre-pandemic baseline sample and day 111 after first positive SARS-CoV-2 test. For sequencing, an Illumina MiSeq was employed. Profiling of the peripheral T cell repertoire targeted human TCRbeta genes. Per the source publication's procedure: Differential clonotype abundance was tested with beta-binomial modelling to account for variability over time. Expanded clonotypes were screened against the ImmuneCODE reference database of SARS-CoV-2-associated TCRs and mapped to viral genome regions. Additional analyses of the repertoire looked at TRBV gene usage, CDR3 length, CDR3 amino acid overlap between time points, clonotype abundance distributions and Jaccard similarity. TCRdb cleaned the public reads at Q25 with fastp, built clones with MiXCR and kept in-frame beta chains. Merged by CDR3 protein, the rows form single entries marked with the most common genes and DNA. The V and J calls shown here were made by TCRdb, not taken from the authors' results. The sample profile shows 200,000 to 250,000 distinct CDR3 sequences; 29% of them were found once. The ten largest clones take up around 6.8% of the sample.

The clonotype originates from a male patient in his 30s who had COVID-19 and was a kidney transplant recipient. In transplant recipients, some T cells may be of donor rather than host origin. The sequence links TRBV7-2 to TRBJ1-5; the D gene cannot be resolved reliably. The material was a blood sample, obtained at baseline and on roughly day 120 from a kidney transplant recipient. The CDR3 protein is CASSLPPGATQHF. The DNA is TGTGCCAGCAGCTTACCCCCAGGCGCGACCCAGCATTTT.